Listed below are T cell receptor beta chains from one sample, sequenced in a study of OX40 agonist ivuxolimab in advanced cancers. The protocol was immunoSEQ multiplex PCR, while the TCRdb copy is restricted to in-frame clones and leaves out a portion. The sample yields about 70,000 clones, around nine tenths seen once. This material consisted of CD4+ or CD8+ T cells sorted from blood, taken in a trial of the OX40 agonist ivuxolimab. These receptors were taken from an adult with an advanced solid tumor such as melanoma, head and neck, liver or kidney cancer. Each CDR3 is given with its conserved first and last residue. Each record gives: clone size, D gene, J gene, V gene, CDR3 protein, CDR3 DNA. A D gene is named only where the DNA matches it firmly. Clone size is stated in some rows and not others, as once, few, many or a class when expanded.

size: .
D: .
J: TRBJ1-1
V: TRBV19
CDR3: CAAASGSRPNTEAFF
DNA: TGTGCCGCCGCGTCCGGGTCCAGACCGAACACTGAAGCTTTCTTT

size: .
D: .
J: TRBJ1-1
V: TRBV20-1
CDR3: CSARETEAFF
DNA: TGCAGTGCTAGAGAGACTGAAGCTTTCTTT

size: .
D: .
J: TRBJ1-5
V: TRBV28
CDR3: CASSGGGNQPQHF
DNA: TGTGCCAGCAGTGGGGGGGGGAATCAGCCCCAGCATTTT

size: once
D: TRBD1
J: TRBJ2-1
V: TRBV7-3
CDR3: CASSSRGGDEQFF
DNA: TGTGCCAGCAGCTCCAGAGGGGGCGATGAGCAGTTCTTC

size: few
D: .
J: TRBJ1-3
V: TRBV7-9
CDR3: CASSMSGNTIYF
DNA: TGTGCCAGCAGCATGAGTGGAAACACCATATATTTT

size: .
D: .
J: TRBJ2-3
V: TRBV29-1
CDR3: CSVEWGATDTQYF
DNA: TGCAGCGTTGAGTGGGGAGCCACAGATACGCAGTATTTT

size: .
D: .
J: TRBJ2-2
V: TRBV18
CDR3: CASSPLPTNTGELFF
DNA: TGTGCCAGCTCACCACTACCCACGAACACCGGGGAGCTGTTTTTT

size: .
D: .
J: TRBJ1-1
V: TRBV2
CDR3: CASSAVSRTEAFF
DNA: TGTGCCAGCAGTGCAGTCAGCCGGACTGAAGCTTTCTTT

size: .
D: .
J: TRBJ2-2
V: TRBV5-4
CDR3: CASSLASRNTGELFF
DNA: TGTGCCAGCAGCTTGGCTAGCAGGAACACCGGGGAGCTGTTTTTT

size: once
D: TRBD1
J: TRBJ2-7
V: TRBV10-3
CDR3: CAISERTGVAGAYEQYF
DNA: TGTGCCATCAGTGAAAGGACAGGGGTAGCTGGGGCATACGAGCAGTACTTC

size: .
D: TRBD2
J: TRBJ2-2
V: TRBV2
CDR3: CASSESLAGTGELFF
DNA: TGTGCCAGCAGTGAGTCACTAGCGGGCACCGGGGAGCTGTTTTTT

size: .
D: .
J: TRBJ2-1
V: TRBV9
CDR3: CASSAGPLGEQFF
DNA: TGTGCCAGCAGCGCCGGGCCGTTGGGTGAGCAGTTCTTC

size: few
D: .
J: TRBJ2-7
V: TRBV6-6
CDR3: CASSPYYEQYF
DNA: TGTGCCAGCAGTCCCTACTACGAGCAGTACTTC

size: .
D: TRBD2
J: TRBJ2-1
V: TRBV4-1
CDR3: CASSQEGLGHYNEQFF
DNA: TGCGCCAGCAGCCAAGAGGGACTAGGGCACTACAATGAGCAGTTCTTC

size: .
D: .
J: TRBJ1-5
V: TRBV15
CDR3: CATSISYRAGQPQHF
DNA: TGTGCCACCAGCATTAGTTACAGGGCGGGTCAGCCCCAGCATTTT

size: .
D: TRBD1
J: TRBJ2-3
V: TRBV7-2
CDR3: CASTRWTGPDTQYF
DNA: TGTGCCAGCACCCGATGGACAGGGCCAGATACGCAGTATTTT

size: .
D: .
J: TRBJ1-1
V: TRBV29-1
CDR3: CSVGGPMNTEAFF
DNA: TGCAGCGTTGGGGGGCCAATGAACACTGAAGCTTTCTTT

size: .
D: TRBD1
J: TRBJ2-7
V: TRBV6-5
CDR3: CASSLGQGSYEQYF
DNA: TGTGCCAGCAGTTTGGGACAGGGTTCATACGAGCAGTACTTC

size: .
D: .
J: TRBJ2-5
V: TRBV2
CDR3: CASSAARGAEETQYF
DNA: TGTGCCAGCAGTGCCGCTCGGGGGGCGGAGGAGACCCAGTACTTC

size: .
D: TRBD1
J: TRBJ2-7
V: TRBV7-2
CDR3: CASSSPGQGAYEQYF
DNA: TGTGCCAGCAGCTCACCGGGACAGGGGGCGTACGAGCAGTACTTC

size: few
D: .
J: TRBJ1-6
V: TRBV7-8
CDR3: CASNEDSDNSPLHF
DNA: TGTGCCAGCAACGAGGACAGCGATAATTCACCCCTCCACTTT

size: .
D: TRBD2
J: TRBJ2-1
V: TRBV5-1
CDR3: CASSTNLAGGYNEQFF
DNA: TGCGCCAGCAGCACAAATTTAGCGGGGGGTTACAATGAGCAGTTCTTC

size: .
D: .
J: TRBJ2-3
V: TRBV6-5
CDR3: CASTEGPNTDTQYF
DNA: TGTGCCAGCACCGAGGGACCGAACACAGATACGCAGTATTTT

size: .
D: .
J: TRBJ1-2
V: TRBV5-8
CDR3: CASSSSGVAGAYGYTF
DNA: TGTGCCAGCAGCTCCTCAGGGGTTGCAGGGGCCTATGGCTACACCTTC

size: once
D: .
J: TRBJ1-2
V: TRBV9
CDR3: CASSDYYGYTF
DNA: TGTGCCAGCAGCGACTACTATGGCTACACCTTC

size: .
D: .
J: TRBJ1-1
V: TRBV30
CDR3: CARQGMNTEAFF
DNA: TGTGCCAGGCAGGGCATGAACACTGAAGCTTTCTTT

size: once
D: .
J: TRBJ1-2
V: TRBV5-1
CDR3: CASSLGQNYGYTF
DNA: TGCGCCAGCAGCTTGGGACAAAACTATGGCTACACCTTC

size: .
D: TRBD1
J: TRBJ1-5
V: TRBV15
CDR3: CATSRGNRGGNQPQHF
DNA: TGTGCCACCAGCAGAGGGAACAGGGGTGGCAATCAGCCCCAGCATTTT

size: .
D: .
J: TRBJ1-1
V: TRBV10-3
CDR3: CAIRAGGNTEAFF
DNA: TGTGCCATCAGAGCGGGTGGGAACACTGAAGCTTTCTTT

size: .
D: .
J: TRBJ1-1
V: TRBV11-2
CDR3: CASSFGDTEAFF
DNA: TGTGCCAGCAGCTTCGGCGACACTGAAGCTTTCTTT

size: .
D: .
J: TRBJ2-6
V: TRBV10-3
CDR3: CAISHPTGNGANVLTF
DNA: TGTGCCATCAGTCACCCCACAGGGAACGGGGCCAACGTCCTGACTTTC

size: .
D: .
J: TRBJ2-1
V: TRBV14
CDR3: CASSQVVGVSYNEQFF
DNA: TGTGCCAGCAGCCAAGTTGTCGGGGTTTCCTACAATGAGCAGTTCTTC

size: .
D: .
J: TRBJ1-3
V: TRBV9
CDR3: CASRPTEYSGNTIYF
DNA: TGTGCCAGCAGACCGACGGAATACTCTGGAAACACCATATATTTT

size: .
D: TRBD2
J: TRBJ2-2
V: TRBV6-4
CDR3: CASSSGTTSGGELFF
DNA: TGTGCCAGCAGTTCCGGGACTACTTCCGGCGGGGAGCTGTTTTTT

size: .
D: TRBD2
J: TRBJ2-3
V: TRBV5-1
CDR3: CASSLTSGGADTQYF
DNA: TGCGCCAGCAGCCTGACTAGCGGGGGTGCAGATACGCAGTATTTT

size: .
D: TRBD1
J: TRBJ2-5
V: TRBV12-5
CDR3: CASVRQGETQYF
DNA: TGTGCTAGTGTGAGACAGGGAGAGACCCAGTACTTC

size: .
D: .
J: TRBJ2-1
V: TRBV15
CDR3: CATSRGGNSYNEQFF
DNA: TGTGCCACCAGCAGAGGAGGAAACTCCTACAATGAGCAGTTCTTC

size: once
D: TRBD2
J: TRBJ2-7
V: TRBV28
CDR3: CASSPGTSVDTYEQYF
DNA: TGTGCCAGCAGCCCCGGGACTAGCGTCGATACCTACGAGCAGTACTTC

size: .
D: TRBD1
J: TRBJ1-5
V: TRBV19
CDR3: CASSITGGVQPQHF
DNA: TGTGCCAGTAGTATCACAGGGGGCGTGCAGCCCCAGCATTTT

size: .
D: .
J: TRBJ1-1
V: TRBV19
CDR3: CASSIGRALGTEAFF
DNA: TGTGCCAGTAGTATCGGCAGGGCGTTAGGCACTGAAGCTTTCTTT